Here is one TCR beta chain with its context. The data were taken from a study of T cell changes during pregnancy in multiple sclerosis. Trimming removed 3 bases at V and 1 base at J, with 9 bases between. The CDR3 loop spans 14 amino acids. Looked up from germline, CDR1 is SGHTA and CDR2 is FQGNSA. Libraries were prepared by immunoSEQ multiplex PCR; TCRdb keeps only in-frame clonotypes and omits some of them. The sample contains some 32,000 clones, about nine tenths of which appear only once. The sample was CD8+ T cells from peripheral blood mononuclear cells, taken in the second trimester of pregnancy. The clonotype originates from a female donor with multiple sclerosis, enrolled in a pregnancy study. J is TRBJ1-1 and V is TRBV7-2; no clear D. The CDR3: CASSFLERNTEAFF. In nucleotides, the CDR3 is TGTGCCAGCAGCTTCCTGGAGCGGAACACTGAAGCTTTCTTT.